The 31 T cell receptor beta chains reported below all come from one sample, sequenced in a study of tumor and adjacent non-tumor tissue in lung cancer. A modified ARM-PCR protocol with three rounds of nested PCR amplified TCRbeta. TCRdb re-derived calls from the multiplex PCR reads in MiXCR, one entry per CDR3 protein. This table holds roughly 120,000 distinct CDR3 sequences, about 64% found once. RNA was extracted from bulk tissue without any cell sorting. This non-tumor lung sample came from over 3 cm beyond the tumor edge. The sequencing sample was made of distant non-tumor lung tissue. These receptor sequences come from a man in his 60s with non-small cell lung cancer.

The chain is built from TRBV6-2 or TRBV6-3 and TRBJ2-2; perhaps TRBD2 as D (5 bases). CDR3 length equals 15 residues. Germline CDR1 and CDR2: MNHEY and SVGEGT. V was trimmed by 6 bases and J by 6 bases, leaving 17 bases between them. In DNA form, the CDR3 reads TGTGCCAGCAGCCCAGTAGCGCAAGGGCCCGGGGAGCTGTTTTTT. This translates into CASSPVAQGPGELFF.

Worth noting for this clonotype: At one boundary the junction diverges from the germline segment, which might be a read error. The chain joins TRBV29-1 to TRBJ2-3; a possible D gene is TRBD1 (6 bases). Germline assignment: CDR1 SQVTM and CDR2 ANQGSEA. There are 14 residues in the CDR3. CDR3 coding DNA: TGCAGCGTTGACCAGGGGCATATCATAGATACACAGTATTTT. Translated: CSVDQGHIIDTQYF.

This clonotype was seen a handful of times. This chain uses TRBV7-8 with TRBJ2-5, with D possibly TRBD1 on 6 matching bases. There are 16 residues in the CDR3. V was shortened by 5 bases and J by 3 bases, with 19 bases between the two germline ends. The germline CDR1 and CDR2 sequences are SGHVS and FQNEAQ. The CDR3: CASSRNPTGLEETQYF. CDR3 sequence (DNA): TGTGCCAGCAGCCGAAACCCCACAGGGTTGGAAGAGACCCAGTACTTC.

This clonotype has more than one count but fewer than ten. This may be a read error, as it is one base from a much larger clone. The chain links TRBV20-1 to TRBJ1-6; D not certain. In germline, CDR1 is DFQATT, CDR2 SNEGSKA (reference sequence). The CDR3 extends over 16 amino acids. As DNA, the CDR3 is TGCAGTGTTAGAGATCTCGAACAGTTTCGGAATTCACCCCTCCACTTT. This encodes CSVRDLEQFRNSPLHF.

Turning to this clonotype: No conserved phenylalanine or tryptophan is present at the end of the CDR3, so a read error is the likely explanation. The V gene is TRBV6-1, the J gene TRBJ1-2, with D maybe TRBD1 (5 bases). The CDR3 covers 17 residues. Trimming left V 4 bases short and J 8 bases short, with 26 bases between. Germline lookup yields CDR1 MNHNS and CDR2 SASEGT. The CDR3 DNA sequence: TGTGCCAGCAGTGTTGAAGAGCGGGGGATCTGGCCCTGGGGCTACACCTAC. This codes for CASSVEERGIWPWGYTY.

About this clonotype: The germline gene is not matched at one end of the junction; a read error may be the cause. The chain combines TRBV7-9 with TRBJ1-5, with TRBD1 identical over 9 bases. This CDR3 has 17 residues. Germline V gives CDR1 SEHNR, CDR2 FQNEAQ (reference sequence). The CDR3 here is CASSLAAGQGPDQPQHF. CDR3 DNA: TGTGCCAGTAGCTTAGCTGCGGGACAGGGACCCGATCAGCCCCAGCATTTT. The complete variable domain, with remaining parts taken from reference TRBV7-9 and TRBJ1-5, reads DTGVSQNPRHKITKRGQNVTFRCDPISEHNRLYWYRQTLGQGPEFLTYFQNEAQLEKSRLLSDRFSAERPKGSFSTLEIQRTEQGDSAMYLCASSLAAGQGPDQPQHFGDGTRLSIL.

This clonotype was detected ten times or more. CDR3 residues: CAWSWASGMYNEQFF. The CDR3 DNA sequence: TGTGCCTGGAGTTGGGCTAGCGGGATGTACAATGAGCAGTTCTTC. J is TRBJ2-1 and V is TRBV30; TRBD2 agrees at 9 bases. Germline assignment: CDR1 GTSNPN and CDR2 SVGIG (reference sequence). Trimming cost V 2 bases and J 4 bases; bases outside gene matches: 6. The length of the CDR3 is 15 residues.

The V call is TRBV12-3 or TRBV12-4, the J call TRBJ2-1; TRBD2 matches at 11 bases. The CDR3 extends over 14 amino acids. The V segment lost 7 bases and the J segment 11 bases; nucleotides outside the gene matches: 10. CDR3 nucleotide sequence: TGTGCCAGCAAATTAGCGGGGGGGCTGGGTAAGCAGTTCTTC. This sequence encodes CASKLAGGLGKQFF.

This clonotype was found many times. CDR3 coding DNA: TGTGCCAGCAGTTACTCGACAGGGACGAACACCATATATTTT. Its protein is CASSYSTGTNTIYF. The chain has TRBV6-5 and TRBJ1-3, with TRBD1 matching 7 bases. CDR1 and CDR2 (germline): MNHEY, SVGAGI. V was clipped by 0 bases and J by 7 bases; unmatched bases: 3. The CDR3 runs to 14 residues.

By frequency in the sample, this clonotype is medium-sized. The V call is TRBV6-5, the J call TRBJ2-1; TRBD2 matches 10 bases. V lost 6 bases, J lost 9 bases, and 11 bases stayed unmatched. Germline assignment: CDR1 MNHEY and CDR2 SVGAGI. The CDR3 extends over 15 amino acids. CDR3 DNA: TGTGCCAGCAGACCCCTAGCGGGAGCCAGGGTTGAGCAGTTCTTC. This sequence encodes CASRPLAGARVEQFF.

Note on this clonotype: The CDR3 does not end in the conserved phenylalanine or tryptophan, so this is likely a read error. The chain combines TRBV11-2 with TRBJ2-4; the match to TRBD1 covers 7 bases. CDR3 length equals 14 residues. From germline, CDR1 is SGHAT and CDR2 FQNNGV. In DNA form, the CDR3 reads TGTGCCAGCAGCTTAGAAACAGGGGTGAACACTCAGTACCTC. Its translation is CASSLETGVNTQYL.

This rearrangement joins TRBV6-2 or TRBV6-3 to TRBJ2-7; tentatively, D is TRBD2 (6 bases). This CDR3 is built from 17 residues. The V gene lost 2 bases and the J gene lost 2 bases, with 19 bases spanning the gap. Per the germline V gene, CDR1 is MNHEY and CDR2 is SVGEGT. CDR3 nucleotide sequence: TGTGCCAGCAGTTACGTGGTCGGGGGTCCGACGACCTACGAGCAGTACTTC. It yields the protein CASSYVVGGPTTYEQYF.

This clonotype was detected ten times or more. This chain joins TRBV7-9 and TRBJ1-2; D call uncertain. The germline V gene encodes CDR1 SEHNR and CDR2 FQNEAQ (reference sequence). The CDR3 has 14 amino acids. V shed 5 bases and J shed 5 bases, with 15 bases lying between them. CDR3 coding DNA: TGTGCCAGCAGCACGCCCCTTCAGCCGTATGGCTACACCTTC. The encoded protein is CASSTPLQPYGYTF.

This clonotype has only one observation. Here the CDR3 omits its conserved ending phenylalanine or tryptophan, so a read error is the likely source. This chain joins TRBV5-1 and TRBJ2-1; possible D gene TRBD1, 6 bases. Trimming pared 0 bases from V and 4 bases from J, leaving 11 bases between. CDR3 length: 15 residues. Germline CDR1 and CDR2: SGHRS and YFSETQ. This chain's CDR3 is CASSLVEQGYNEQFS. The DNA of the CDR3 is TGCGCCAGCAGCTTGGTAGAACAGGGTTACAATGAGCAGTTCTCC.

With regard to this clonotype: A junction end diverges from the germline sequence, so it may reflect a read error. The chain is built from TRBV4-2 and TRBJ1-1, with a tentative D call TRBD1 (6 bases). Germline CDR1 reads LGHNA; CDR2 reads YNFKEQ. The CDR3 extends over 16 amino acids. DNA for the CDR3: TGTACCAGCACAACAAATCCACAGGGCCAGAACACTGAAGCTTTCTTT. It codes for CTSTTNPQGQNTEAFF.

Many counts were recorded for this clonotype. The chain is built from TRBV6-2 or TRBV6-3 and TRBJ2-7; TRBD2 matches 8 bases. V dropped 2 bases and J dropped 6; count of bases not matched to a gene: 12. CDR3 length: 16 residues. Germline loops: CDR1 MNHEY, CDR2 SVGEGT. Here the CDR3 reads CASSYPSGGGYGEQYF. The CDR3 DNA reads TGTGCCAGCAGTTACCCCTCTGGCGGGGGGTATGGCGAGCAGTACTTC.

This clonotype appeared once. A much larger clone differs by one base, so this may be a read error. This chain connects TRBV12-3 or TRBV12-4 to TRBJ2-5; 11 bases match TRBD1. This CDR3 comprises 15 residues. Trimming cost V 5 bases and J 8 bases; bases outside gene matches: 10. For the CDR3, the DNA is TGTGCCAGCAGTAAGAGGACAGGGGGCGGAGATACCCAGTACTTC. The encoded protein is CASSKRTGGGDTQYF.

This clonotype has just a few counts. This chain uses TRBV7-9 with TRBJ2-5; TRBD1 matches at 7 bases. V trimming: 2 bases; J trimming: 5 bases; junction bases outside the gene matches: 5. The CDR3 sequence is 14 residues long. In germline, CDR1 is SEHNR, CDR2 FQNEAQ (reference sequence). The chain's CDR3 is CASSLRGGFETQYF. The CDR3 bases are TGTGCCAGCAGCTTAAGAGGGGGCTTTGAGACCCAGTACTTC.

Note on this clonotype: Because it lacks the conserved phenylalanine or tryptophan at the end, this CDR3 is likely a read error. The chain recombines TRBV11-3 with TRBJ2-7; D possibly corresponds to TRBD2 (5 bases). Germline V gene lookup returns CDR1 SGHNT and CDR2 YENEEA. The length of the CDR3 is 14 residues. This CDR3 is CASSLGIASGKQYY. The CDR3 coding sequence is TGCGCCAGCAGCTTGGGAATAGCTTCGGGGAAGCAGTACTAC.

This clonotype was found a few times. One end of the junction does not line up with germline, which may come from a read error. The chain employs TRBV5-4 and TRBJ2-2; either TRBD1 or TRBD2 may fit D (6 bases each). CDR1 and CDR2 (germline): SGHNT, YYREEE (reference sequence). The CDR3 spans 15 residues. The CDR3 DNA sequence: TGTGCCTGCAGCCCGGAATGGGGGGCGAAGGGGGAGCTGTTTTTT. This encodes CACSPEWGAKGELFF.

About this clonotype itself: The junction differs from germline at one of its ends, possibly a read error. The chain has TRBV11-2 and TRBJ2-3; 8 nucleotides line up with TRBD2. Germline V gene lookup returns CDR1 SGHAT and CDR2 FQNNGV. The CDR3 loop spans 20 amino acids. This CDR3 is CTSSLFGATSAMRVTDTQYF. The CDR3 DNA sequence: TGTACCAGCAGCTTATTTGGCGCGACTAGCGCGATGAGGGTCACAGATACGCAGTATTTT.

In its sample, this clonotype was seen many times. The chain combines TRBV11-2 with TRBJ2-3; maybe TRBD2 (6 bases). V was pared by 5 bases and J by 0 bases, with 12 bases between. The CDR3 runs to 15 residues. Germline V gene lookup returns CDR1 SGHAT and CDR2 FQNNGV. CDR3 sequence reads: CASSTGLFSTDTQYF. CDR3 nucleotide sequence: TGTGCCAGCAGCACGGGACTTTTCAGCACAGATACGCAGTATTTT.

This clonotype was recorded at least ten times. J is TRBJ2-7 and V is TRBV12-3 or TRBV12-4, with a weak D call TRBD1 (5 bases). V lost 3 bases, J lost 5 bases, and 14 bases lay in between. The CDR3 has 14 residues. The DNA for the CDR3 is TGTGCCAGCAGTTTGAGTGAGCTACAGGACGAGCAGTACTTC. Protein: CASSLSELQDEQYF.

Many counts were recorded for this clonotype. The chain carries TRBV6-2 or TRBV6-3 and TRBJ2-1; possible D gene TRBD2, 6 bases. The CDR3 runs to 12 residues. Germline V gene data show CDR1 as MNHEY and CDR2 as SVGEGT. The ends were cut back, 8 bases at V and 8 bases at J, with 13 bases in the middle. The CDR3 sequence is CASSQGGYEQFF. In DNA, the CDR3 is TGTGCCAGCTCCCAGGGAGGTTATGAGCAGTTCTTC.

Details on this clonotype: A much larger clonotype is one base distant, so this may be a read error. Here the CDR3 omits its conserved ending phenylalanine or tryptophan, so a read error is the likely source. The gene calls are TRBV28 and TRBJ1-2; 8 bases agree with TRBD1. In germline, CDR1 is MDHEN, CDR2 SYDVKM. V lost 5 bases and J lost 8; bases outside the gene matches: 13. The CDR3 has 15 amino acids. CDR3 DNA: TGTGCCAGCAGTCCAACGACAGGGGTTGGTAGCGGCTACACCTTA. Encoded protein: CASSPTTGVGSGYTL.

In the case of this clonotype: The conserved phenylalanine or tryptophan normally closing the CDR3 is absent here, so this likely arose from a read error. The V and J genes are TRBV5-1 and TRBJ2-5; TRBD1 is a possible D gene (5 bases). The CDR3 length is 14 residues. Germline V gives CDR1 SGHRS, CDR2 YFSETQ. Trimming shortened V by 0 bases and J by 2 bases, and 8 bases separated the two germline ends. The CDR3 nucleotides read TGCGCCAGCAGCTTGGCCGACAGTCAAGAGACCCAGTACCTC. Translated, it gives CASSLADSQETQYL.

Notes on this clonotype: A much larger clone differs by one base, so this may be a read error. The CDR3 loop is CASSPQGQRTLSYEQYF. For the CDR3, the DNA is TGCGCCAGCAGCCCGCAAGGACAAAGAACTTTGAGCTACGAGCAGTACTTC. The chain is built from TRBV5-1 and TRBJ2-7; possibly TRBD1 for D (5 bases). CDR1 and CDR2 from the germline V gene are SGHRS and YFSETQ. V lost 4 bases, J lost 3 bases, and 23 bases lay in between. This CDR3 spans 17 amino acids.

V usage is TRBV25-1 and J usage is TRBJ2-3, with a tentative D call TRBD1 (5 bases). The CDR3 is 14 amino acids. V shed 1 base and J shed 5 bases, with 10 bases lying between them. The germline V gene encodes CDR1 MGHDK and CDR2 SYGVNS. The CDR3: CASSESRVGDTQYF. For the CDR3, the DNA is TGTGCCAGCAGTGAATCCAGGGTCGGAGATACGCAGTATTTT.

About this clonotype itself: In this CDR3 the conserved last residue, phenylalanine or tryptophan, is missing, so a read error is likely. DNA for the CDR3: TGTGCCGGCAGCTCCGGCCCCTCCGGCGCAGATACGCAGTATTTG. It is translated as CAGSSGPSGADTQYL. V is TRBV5-4 and J is TRBJ2-3; no clear D. The CDR3 has 15 amino acids. Per germline, CDR1 SGHNT and CDR2 YYREEE (reference sequence).

Regarding this clonotype: This may stem from a read error, because a much larger clone lies one nucleotide away. The chain links TRBV6-6 to TRBJ1-2; D is perhaps TRBD1 (6 bases). Germline CDR1 is MNHNY and CDR2 is SVGAGI (reference sequence). The CDR3 runs 14 residues. The CDR3 protein is CTSSANRENYGYTF. The DNA of the CDR3 is TGTACCAGCAGCGCAAACAGGGAAAACTATGGCTACACCTTC.

V gene TRBV7-2 combines with J gene TRBJ2-1; no firm D call. The germline CDR1 and CDR2 sequences are SGHTA and FQGNSA. V gave up 1 base and J gave up 4 bases, with 11 bases separating them. This CDR3 is built from 15 residues. CDR3 sequence: CASSLEGLLYNEQFF. The CDR3 coding sequence is TGTGCCAGCAGCTTAGAAGGTCTTCTATACAATGAGCAGTTCTTC.